The rows below give T cell receptor beta chains drawn from one sample of a study of blood T cell repertoires in COVID-19. TCRdb keeps only in-frame clones here, not all; method: immunoSEQ multiplex PCR. The profile shows roughly 250,000 clones, 70% to 85% of them singletons. The sample was peripheral blood. The origin of the receptors is a woman aged 80 or older with active or convalescent COVID-19. CDR3s include the opening cysteine and the closing phenylalanine or tryptophan. The order of the fields is D gene, clone size, V gene, J gene, CDR3 protein, CDR3 DNA. The D gene is left open where the match is weak. Expanded clones are given a class, and other clones once, few, many or no size at all.

d_gene: TRBD2; abundance: NA; v_gene: TRBV11-2; j_gene: TRBJ2-3; CDR3aa: CASSLGGSLSDTQYF; CDR3nt: TGTGCCAGCAGCTTAGGCGGGAGTTTGTCAGATACGCAGTATTTT
d_gene: TRBD1; abundance: NA; v_gene: TRBV10-3; j_gene: TRBJ2-2; CDR3aa: CAISDRGRFWKGKGLNGGELFF; CDR3nt: TGTGCCATCAGTGACAGGGGGCGCTTCTGGAAGGGTAAAGGCCTTAATGGCGGGGAGCTGTTTTTT
d_gene: NA; abundance: NA; v_gene: TRBV5-1; j_gene: TRBJ2-1; CDR3aa: CASSFASDYNEQFF; CDR3nt: TGCGCCAGCAGCTTCGCTAGCGATTACAATGAGCAGTTCTTC
d_gene: NA; abundance: NA; v_gene: TRBV2; j_gene: TRBJ1-5; CDR3aa: CASKSGDQPQHF; CDR3nt: TGTGCCAGCAAATCAGGGGATCAGCCCCAGCATTTT
d_gene: TRBD2; abundance: NA; v_gene: TRBV19; j_gene: TRBJ2-1; CDR3aa: CASNSPSRLAGSHEQFF; CDR3nt: TGTGCCAGTAACTCACCTTCAAGACTAGCGGGATCGCATGAGCAGTTCTTC
d_gene: NA; abundance: NA; v_gene: TRBV24-1; j_gene: TRBJ1-2; CDR3aa: CATINPEENKRYGYTF; CDR3nt: TGTGCCACCATTAACCCAGAGGAAAATAAACGCTATGGCTACACCTTC
d_gene: TRBD1; abundance: NA; v_gene: TRBV5-1; j_gene: TRBJ1-2; CDR3aa: CASNPGQGVYGYTF; CDR3nt: TGCGCCAGCAACCCGGGACAGGGAGTATATGGCTACACCTTC
d_gene: NA; abundance: once; v_gene: TRBV28; j_gene: TRBJ1-5; CDR3aa: CASSLGGLSNQPQHF; CDR3nt: TGTGCCAGCAGTTTAGGGGGCCTTAGCAATCAGCCCCAGCATTTT
d_gene: TRBD2; abundance: NA; v_gene: TRBV11-3; j_gene: TRBJ2-3; CDR3aa: CASSTSGGLSTDTQYF; CDR3nt: TGTGCCAGCAGTACAAGCGGGGGGCTTAGCACAGATACGCAGTATTTT
d_gene: TRBD1; abundance: NA; v_gene: TRBV2; j_gene: TRBJ1-4; CDR3aa: CASSPVRGRGVKLFF; CDR3nt: TGTGCCAGCAGTCCCGTTAGGGGGCGCGGTGTAAAACTGTTTTTT
d_gene: NA; abundance: NA; v_gene: TRBV28; j_gene: TRBJ1-6; CDR3aa: CASRAVTYNSPLHF; CDR3nt: TGTGCCAGCAGGGCCGTTACCTATAATTCACCCCTCCACTTT
d_gene: NA; abundance: NA; v_gene: TRBV10-2; j_gene: TRBJ2-5; CDR3aa: CASKTGDGPQETQYF; CDR3nt: TGCGCCAGCAAAACCGGGGATGGCCCCCAAGAGACCCAGTACTTC
d_gene: TRBD1; abundance: NA; v_gene: TRBV27; j_gene: TRBJ2-2; CDR3aa: CASSPFRGRGGELFF; CDR3nt: TGTGCCAGCAGTCCTTTCAGGGGGCGCGGCGGGGAGCTGTTTTTT
d_gene: TRBD1; abundance: NA; v_gene: TRBV5-1; j_gene: TRBJ1-2; CDR3aa: CASSRAGGSANYGYTF; CDR3nt: TGCGCCAGCAGCAGGGCAGGGGGGTCCGCCAACTATGGCTACACCTTC
d_gene: TRBD2; abundance: NA; v_gene: TRBV2; j_gene: TRBJ2-7; CDR3aa: CASKSNPASGFYEQYF; CDR3nt: TGTGCCAGCAAGTCCAACCCCGCTAGCGGATTCTACGAGCAGTACTTC
d_gene: TRBD1; abundance: NA; v_gene: TRBV3-1/TRBV3-2; j_gene: TRBJ1-6; CDR3aa: CASSLGQETPLHF; CDR3nt: TGTGCCAGCAGTCTTGGACAGGAGACACCCCTCCACTTT
d_gene: NA; abundance: NA; v_gene: TRBV2; j_gene: TRBJ2-3; CDR3aa: CASRPSTDHTDTQYF; CDR3nt: TGTGCCAGCAGACCCTCGACAGATCACACAGATACGCAGTATTTT
d_gene: TRBD1; abundance: few; v_gene: TRBV5-1; j_gene: TRBJ1-6; CDR3aa: CASTDRQGDSPLHF; CDR3nt: TGCGCCAGCACCGATAGACAGGGGGATTCACCCCTCCACTTT
d_gene: NA; abundance: once; v_gene: TRBV28; j_gene: TRBJ2-7; CDR3aa: CATQRALRYEQYF; CDR3nt: TGTGCCACACAGCGGGCTCTACGCTACGAGCAGTACTTC
d_gene: NA; abundance: once; v_gene: TRBV28; j_gene: TRBJ1-2; CDR3aa: CASSLGQTINYGYTF; CDR3nt: TGTGCCAGCAGTTTGGGGCAGACCATTAACTATGGCTACACCTTC
d_gene: NA; abundance: NA; v_gene: TRBV30; j_gene: TRBJ1-6; CDR3aa: CAWWGLSPLHF; CDR3nt: TGTGCCTGGTGGGGCCTTTCACCCCTCCACTTT
d_gene: TRBD1; abundance: NA; v_gene: TRBV28; j_gene: TRBJ2-7; CDR3aa: CASRPPPGQGAYEQYF; CDR3nt: TGTGCCAGCAGACCTCCCCCGGGACAGGGGGCCTACGAGCAGTACTTC
d_gene: NA; abundance: NA; v_gene: TRBV5-1; j_gene: TRBJ1-6; CDR3aa: CASSLGQDLSSYNSPLHF; CDR3nt: TGCGCCAGCAGCTTGGGTCAGGATCTGAGCTCCTATAATTCACCCCTCCACTTT
d_gene: NA; abundance: NA; v_gene: TRBV18; j_gene: TRBJ1-3; CDR3aa: CASSPVRSSSGNTIYF; CDR3nt: TGTGCCAGCTCACCTGTCCGTAGTAGCTCTGGAAACACCATATATTTT
d_gene: TRBD1; abundance: NA; v_gene: TRBV28; j_gene: TRBJ1-3; CDR3aa: CASRADREGNTIYF; CDR3nt: TGTGCCAGCAGAGCGGACAGGGAAGGGAACACCATATATTTT
d_gene: TRBD1; abundance: NA; v_gene: TRBV5-1; j_gene: TRBJ2-2; CDR3aa: CASSLGTGDYGELFF; CDR3nt: TGCGCCAGCAGCCTGGGGACAGGGGATTACGGGGAGCTGTTTTTT
d_gene: NA; abundance: NA; v_gene: TRBV28; j_gene: TRBJ2-3; CDR3aa: CASSLAGIRGTQYF; CDR3nt: TGTGCCAGCAGTTTAGCGGGGATTCGAGGTACGCAGTATTTT
d_gene: TRBD1; abundance: NA; v_gene: TRBV29-1; j_gene: TRBJ1-4; CDR3aa: CSVGDRGLEKLFF; CDR3nt: TGCAGCGTTGGGGACAGGGGGCTTGAAAAACTGTTTTTT
d_gene: TRBD2; abundance: NA; v_gene: TRBV10-1; j_gene: TRBJ2-3; CDR3aa: CASSEYGRSTDTQYF; CDR3nt: TGCGCCAGCAGTGAGTACGGGAGGAGCACAGATACGCAGTATTTT
d_gene: TRBD2; abundance: NA; v_gene: TRBV5-4; j_gene: TRBJ2-2; CDR3aa: CASSFPWGGKAGELFF; CDR3nt: TGTGCCAGCAGCTTCCCCTGGGGGGGGAAGGCCGGGGAGCTGTTTTTT
d_gene: NA; abundance: few; v_gene: TRBV27; j_gene: TRBJ2-2; CDR3aa: CASYSIRVNTGELFF; CDR3nt: TGTGCCAGCTATTCAATCAGGGTGAACACCGGGGAGCTGTTTTTT
d_gene: NA; abundance: NA; v_gene: TRBV5-1; j_gene: TRBJ1-1; CDR3aa: CASSLAGRSDTEAFF; CDR3nt: TGCGCCAGCAGCTTGGCCGGGAGGAGCGACACTGAAGCTTTCTTT
d_gene: TRBD2; abundance: NA; v_gene: TRBV20-1; j_gene: TRBJ2-5; CDR3aa: CSAGGTETQYF; CDR3nt: TGCAGCGCGGGGGGTACCGAGACCCAGTACTTC
d_gene: NA; abundance: NA; v_gene: TRBV12-5; j_gene: TRBJ2-2; CDR3aa: CASGLIKGGRTGELFF; CDR3nt: TGTGCTAGTGGTCTCATCAAGGGGGGGCGTACCGGGGAGCTGTTTTTT
d_gene: NA; abundance: NA; v_gene: TRBV3-1/TRBV3-2; j_gene: TRBJ1-6; CDR3aa: CASSQDFEGRALHF; CDR3nt: TGTGCCAGCAGCCAAGACTTCGAGGGTAGGGCCCTCCACTTT
d_gene: TRBD1; abundance: NA; v_gene: TRBV2; j_gene: TRBJ1-1; CDR3aa: CASSVDRVYYGAFF; CDR3nt: TGTGCCAGCAGTGTTGACAGGGTGTACTACGGAGCTTTCTTT
d_gene: NA; abundance: NA; v_gene: TRBV4-2; j_gene: TRBJ2-3; CDR3aa: CASSQDTGRADTQYF; CDR3nt: TGTGCCAGCAGCCAAGATACAGGGCGAGCAGATACGCAGTATTTT
d_gene: NA; abundance: NA; v_gene: TRBV6-5; j_gene: TRBJ1-1; CDR3aa: CASTSEILNTEAFF; CDR3nt: TGTGCCAGCACCAGCGAGATATTGAACACTGAAGCTTTCTTT
d_gene: NA; abundance: once; v_gene: TRBV5-6; j_gene: TRBJ1-1; CDR3aa: CASSWQGSTEAFF; CDR3nt: TGTGCCAGCAGCTGGCAGGGGAGTACTGAAGCTTTCTTT
d_gene: TRBD1; abundance: NA; v_gene: TRBV5-1; j_gene: TRBJ1-1; CDR3aa: CASSRPGQGRTEAFF; CDR3nt: TGCGCCAGCAGCCGACCCGGACAGGGGCGTACTGAAGCTTTCTTT
d_gene: NA; abundance: NA; v_gene: TRBV6-1; j_gene: TRBJ1-2; CDR3aa: CASSEAPTRGLYGYTF; CDR3nt: TGTGCCAGCAGTGAAGCGCCAACACGAGGGCTATATGGCTACACCTTC
d_gene: TRBD2; abundance: NA; v_gene: TRBV3-1/TRBV3-2; j_gene: TRBJ2-7; CDR3aa: CASSQDPGTSGGEQYF; CDR3nt: TGTGCCAGCAGCCAAGATCCCGGGACTAGCGGTGGCGAGCAGTACTTC
d_gene: NA; abundance: once; v_gene: TRBV24-1; j_gene: TRBJ1-2; CDR3aa: CATSDATNYGYTF; CDR3nt: TGTGCCACCAGTGACGCGACTAACTATGGCTACACCTTC
d_gene: TRBD2; abundance: few; v_gene: TRBV6-6; j_gene: TRBJ2-3; CDR3aa: CASSPRLAVLSGTDTQYF; CDR3nt: TGTGCCAGCAGTCCACGACTAGCGGTCTTGTCTGGCACAGATACGCAGTATTTT
d_gene: NA; abundance: NA; v_gene: TRBV3-1/TRBV3-2; j_gene: TRBJ2-5; CDR3aa: CASSQEHQGSSGGTQYF; CDR3nt: TGTGCCAGCAGCCAAGAACATCAGGGGTCCTCGGGGGGGACCCAGTACTTC
d_gene: NA; abundance: NA; v_gene: TRBV6-5; j_gene: TRBJ2-7; CDR3aa: CARQVPLSYEQYF; CDR3nt: TGTGCCAGACAGGTTCCCCTCTCCTACGAGCAGTACTTC
d_gene: NA; abundance: NA; v_gene: TRBV28; j_gene: TRBJ2-7; CDR3aa: CASKARVTYEQYF; CDR3nt: TGTGCCAGCAAAGCCAGGGTCACCTACGAGCAGTACTTC
d_gene: NA; abundance: NA; v_gene: TRBV7-2; j_gene: TRBJ1-1; CDR3aa: CASSYLGAMNTEAFF; CDR3nt: TGTGCCAGCAGCTATCTTGGGGCGATGAACACTGAAGCTTTCTTT
d_gene: NA; abundance: NA; v_gene: TRBV28; j_gene: TRBJ1-1; CDR3aa: CASSLGRGWGTEAFF; CDR3nt: TGTGCCAGCAGTTTAGGTAGAGGGTGGGGCACTGAAGCTTTCTTT
d_gene: NA; abundance: few; v_gene: TRBV29-1; j_gene: TRBJ1-1; CDR3aa: CSGKPTGQPNTEAFF; CDR3nt: TGCAGCGGCAAACCGACAGGACAACCTAACACTGAAGCTTTCTTT